The 30 T cell receptor beta chains in this list originate from one sample, sequenced in a study of blood T cell repertoires in COVID-19. TCRdb's table, derived via immunoSEQ multiplex PCR, lists solely in-frame clones and lacks some. This table holds fewer than 80,000 clones, 70% to 90% found once. Sequenced material: peripheral blood. These TCRs come from a human donor in a cohort sampled during active COVID-19.

This sequence joins TRBV5-6 and TRBJ2-2, with 9 bases that match TRBD2. V gave up 2 bases and J gave up 6 bases; unmatched junction bases: 5. The CDR3 is 15 residues long. Germline CDR1 reads SGHDT; CDR2 reads YYEEEE. The CDR3 reads CASSFMASGAGELFF. CDR3 nucleotides: TGTGCCAGCAGCTTTATGGCTAGCGGGGCCGGGGAGCTGTTTTTT.

This chain joins TRBV5-1 and TRBJ2-3; 7 nucleotides match TRBD2. CDR3 size: 17 residues. Trimming removed 2 bases from V and 7 bases from J; junction bases left unmatched: 16. Germline V CDR1 and CDR2: SGHRS, YFSETQ. CDR3 region: CASSFRLERGVPNTQYF. CDR3 DNA: TGCGCCAGCAGCTTCCGACTGGAGCGGGGAGTACCTAATACGCAGTATTTT.

The chain combines TRBV6-5 with TRBJ1-1, with 10 bases fitting TRBD1. Germline V gene sequence: CDR1 MNHEY, CDR2 SVGAGI. The CDR3 runs 12 residues. The V and J ends lost 6 bases and 11 bases, in that order; junction bases with no gene match: 6. CDR3 loop: CASSRQGAEAFF. CDR3 nucleotide sequence: TGTGCCAGCAGCCGACAGGGGGCGGAGGCTTTCTTT.

The chain couples TRBV2 to TRBJ2-7, with a weak D call TRBD1 (6 bases). Deletions cut 6 bases from V and 13 bases from J, with 13 bases between. Germline loops: CDR1 SNHLY, CDR2 FYNNEI. CDR3 length: 10 amino acids. The CDR3 sequence: CASRGAVEYF. The CDR3, as DNA: TGTGCCAGCAGGGGGGCGGTCGAATACTTC.

V is TRBV7-2 and J is TRBJ2-2, with a possible D match to TRBD1 (6 bases). The CDR3 sequence is 16 residues long. V shed 7 bases and J shed 1 base, with 16 bases lying between them. Germline loops: CDR1 SGHTA, CDR2 FQGNSA. The CDR3 sequence is CASTYPGQMNTGELFF. CDR3 nucleotides: TGTGCCAGCACCTACCCGGGACAAATGAACACCGGGGAGCTGTTTTTT.

The rearrangement links TRBV3-1 (or the pseudogene TRBV3-2) to TRBJ1-1; 7 bases map to TRBD1. The ends lost 4 bases at V and 1 base at J; junction bases unmatched: 6. The CDR3 runs to 15 residues. Per germline, CDR1 LGHDT and CDR2 YNNKEL (reference sequence). The CDR3, as DNA: TGTGCCAGCAGCCCTCGGGACAGCCGGAACACTGAAGCTTTCTTT. It specifies CASSPRDSRNTEAFF.

The gene calls are TRBV21-1 and TRBJ2-5; TRBD2 is taken as the D call from the table, unchecked against the DNA. TRBV21-1 is classified as a pseudogene. The CDR3 spans 21 residues. The CDR3 spells CASSKLCFWGLAGGQGETQYF. CDR3 DNA sequence: TGTGCCAGCAGCAAATTATGTTTCTGGGGACTAGCGGGGGGGCAGGGAGAGACCCAGTACTTC.

The chain links TRBV18 to TRBJ1-2; the match to TRBD1 covers 7 bases. The ends lost 3 bases at V and 6 bases at J; junction bases unmatched: 1. The V gene's germline CDR1 is KGHSH and CDR2 LQKENI. This CDR3 spans 12 amino acids. DNA of the CDR3: TGTGCCAGCTCACCGGGACAGCATGGCTACACCTTC. Its protein is CASSPGQHGYTF.

The gene calls are TRBV12-3 or TRBV12-4 and TRBJ1-2; D possibly corresponds to TRBD1 (5 bases). With 5 bases removed from V and 7 bases from J, the gap between germline ends came to 11 bases. This CDR3 is built from 12 residues. The CDR3 DNA sequence: TGTGCCAGCAGTCTTCCAGGGTTTGGCTACACCTTC. Its translation: CASSLPGFGYTF.

This chain connects TRBV11-2 to TRBJ2-7, with no clear D. Trimming pared 7 bases from V and 4 bases from J, leaving 17 bases between. CDR3 length: 14 amino acids. Germline-derived CDR1 and CDR2 are SGHAT and FQNNGV. The CDR3 sequence is CASTLSGPGYEQYF. Here the CDR3 DNA reads TGTGCCAGCACCCTCAGTGGTCCCGGGTACGAGCAGTACTTC.

CDR3 amino acids: CASSPSGSLTDTQYF. CDR3 DNA: TGTGCCAGCAGCCCTAGCGGGAGTTTGACAGATACGCAGTATTTT. The chain links TRBV6-2 or TRBV6-3 to TRBJ2-3, with 10 bases lining up with TRBD2. The V and J ends lost 6 bases and 3 bases, in that order; junction bases with no gene match: 6. This CDR3 is 15 amino acids long. The germline CDR1 and CDR2 sequences are MNHEY and SVGEGT.

The chain carries TRBV7-9 and TRBJ2-7; the D is unclear. CDR3 length: 13 residues. V shed 2 bases and J shed 4 bases, with 9 bases lying between them. Germline values: CDR1 SEHNR, CDR2 FQNEAQ (reference sequence). This CDR3 is CASSLSVKYEQYF. The CDR3 nucleotides are TGTGCCAGCAGCTTATCAGTAAAGTACGAGCAGTACTTC.

The chain uses TRBV11-3 and TRBJ2-2; D gene uncertain. Germline V gene lookup returns CDR1 SGHNT and CDR2 YENEEA. Trimming removed 1 base at V and 9 bases at J, with 6 bases between. This CDR3 has 12 residues. CDR3 nucleotides: TGTGCCAGCAGCTTAGGAGCGCGGGAGCTGTTTTTT. It is translated as CASSLGARELFF.

This chain connects TRBV5-4 to TRBJ2-7; the match to TRBD1 covers 8 bases. V shed 3 bases and J 0 bases; nucleotides not matched to a gene: 2. The CDR3 extends over 14 amino acids. Looked up from germline, CDR1 is SGHNT and CDR2 is YYREEE (reference sequence). CDR3 sequence: CASSSDRVSYEQYF. The CDR3 DNA reads as TGTGCCAGCAGCTCGGACAGGGTCTCCTACGAGCAGTACTTC.

The chain is built from TRBV5-4 and TRBJ2-5; the D is unclear. CDR3 length: 11 residues. Per the germline V gene, CDR1 is SGHNT and CDR2 is YYREEE (reference sequence). With 4 bases removed from V and 3 bases from J, the gap between germline ends came to 4 bases. The CDR3 nucleotides are TGTGCCAGCAGCCTAGAAGAGACCCAGTACTTC. It specifies CASSLEETQYF.

The chain combines TRBV28 with TRBJ2-7; 12 positions agree with TRBD2. The CDR3 runs to 15 residues. With 5 bases clipped from V and 7 bases from J, the junction kept 9 bases outside the gene matches. Germline V CDR1 and CDR2: MDHEN, SYDVKM. This CDR3 is CASSPRTSGKSEQYF. CDR3 sequence (DNA): TGTGCCAGCAGTCCCCGGACTAGCGGGAAATCGGAGCAGTACTTC.

The V and J genes are TRBV7-9 and TRBJ1-4, with TRBD1 matching over 7 bases. The length of the CDR3 is 15 residues. V was pared by 1 base and J by 5 bases, with 4 bases of the junction left unmatched. The V gene's germline CDR1 is SEHNR and CDR2 FQNEAQ (reference sequence). Here the CDR3 DNA reads TGTGCCAGCAGCTTAGAAGAGGGGGCAAATGAAAAACTGTTTTTT. Its protein is CASSLEEGANEKLFF.

The chain recombines TRBV7-9 with TRBJ2-2; possible D gene TRBD2, 6 bases. V was pared by 4 bases and J by 1 base, with 19 bases between. The germline CDR1 and CDR2 sequences are SEHNR and FQNEAQ (reference sequence). The CDR3 contains 18 residues. This chain's CDR3 is CASSSRGMGGRNTGELFF. The DNA for the CDR3 is TGTGCCAGCAGCTCACGGGGGATGGGAGGACGGAACACCGGGGAGCTGTTTTTT.

The rearrangement joins TRBV12-3 or TRBV12-4 to TRBJ2-1, with TRBD1 as a possible D gene (5 bases). V was cut by 5 bases and J by 11 bases, with 16 bases left in between. This CDR3 spans 13 amino acids. For the CDR3, the DNA is TGTGCCAGCAGTACCCCGACAGTTTCTCAGCAGTTCTTC. Its translation: CASSTPTVSQQFF.

V usage is TRBV7-9 and J usage is TRBJ1-2; D might be TRBD1 (5 bases). This CDR3 contains 13 residues. Germline-derived CDR1 and CDR2 are SEHNR and FQNEAQ (reference sequence). V dropped 3 bases and J dropped 4 bases, with 9 bases sitting between them. CDR3 bases: TGTGCCAGCAGCTTCGGGACTTTCTATGGCTACACCTTC. It specifies CASSFGTFYGYTF.

The V call is TRBV10-1, the J call TRBJ2-5, with 10 bases lining up with TRBD2. The trim removed 6 bases at V and 5 bases at J, leaving 12 bases unmatched. The length of the CDR3 is 16 residues. Germline V CDR1 and CDR2: WNHNN, SYGVQD (reference sequence). CDR3 sequence reads: CASREEEREGEETQYF. CDR3 DNA: TGCGCCAGCAGAGAAGAGGAGCGGGAGGGTGAGGAGACCCAGTACTTC.

The chain employs TRBV19 and TRBJ2-5; 7 bases agree with TRBD1. CDR1 and CDR2 (germline): LNHDA, SQIVND (reference sequence). The CDR3 is 18 amino acids. Trimming cost V 4 bases and J 0 bases; bases outside gene matches: 14. The CDR3 DNA reads TGTGCCAGTAGTACAAGCCTCCCACAGGGGACCAACCAAGAGACCCAGTACTTC. It is translated as CASSTSLPQGTNQETQYF.

V and J are TRBV10-2 and TRBJ2-1, with 11 bases lining up with TRBD2. The CDR3 totals 16 residues. CDR1 WSHSY and CDR2 SAAADI come from the germline V gene. With V trimmed by 4 bases and J by 3 bases, 5 bases remained unmatched. CDR3 nucleotides: TGCGCCAGCAGTGGCGGGACTAGCGGACTCTACAATGAGCAGTTCTTC. Encoded protein: CASSGGTSGLYNEQFF.

The chain employs TRBV5-1 and TRBJ2-5; D assignment may be TRBD1 or TRBD2 (5 bases each). Per germline, CDR1 SGHRS and CDR2 YFSETQ. This CDR3 is 15 amino acids long. Trimming took 4 bases from V and 1 from J, leaving 14 bases between them. CDR3 region: CASSLGRSVQETQYF. DNA for the CDR3: TGCGCCAGCAGCCTGGGACGGAGCGTCCAAGAGACCCAGTACTTC. Looking up the rest from reference TRBV5-1 and TRBJ2-5 gives the full variable domain: KAGVTQTPRYLIKTRGQQVTLSCSPISGHRSVSWYQQTPGQGLQFLFEYFSETQRNKGNFPGRFSGRQFSNSRSEMNVSTLELGDSALYLCASSLGRSVQETQYFGPGTRLLVL.

The rearrangement uses TRBV3-1 (or the pseudogene TRBV3-2) and TRBJ2-5; 9 nucleotides agree with TRBD1. From germline, CDR1 is LGHDT and CDR2 YNNKEL (reference sequence). The CDR3 covers 16 residues. J gave up 5 bases and V 5 bases, and 12 bases lay outside the gene matches. CDR3 in amino acids: CASSLLITGGSETQYF. As DNA, the CDR3 is TGTGCCAGCAGCTTACTCATAACAGGGGGCAGTGAGACCCAGTACTTC.

V gene TRBV2 combines with J gene TRBJ2-1, with TRBD2 matching 8 bases. After removal of 3 bases from V and 1 base from J, the junction contained 2 bases not matched to a gene. Per the germline V gene, CDR1 is SNHLY and CDR2 is FYNNEI. The CDR3 has 15 amino acids. The CDR3 region has the DNA TGTGCCAGCAGTGATCGGGGGGGTTCCTACAATGAGCAGTTCTTC. Its protein is CASSDRGGSYNEQFF.

CDR3 sequence (DNA): TGTGCTAGTGGTTTGCCCCTTTCCAATCCTAAACAGGTGTCTCACTACTACGAGCAGTACTTC. It codes for CASGLPLSNPKQVSHYYEQYF. The rearrangement links TRBV12-5 to TRBJ2-7; D might be TRBD1 (5 bases). V was pared by 2 bases and J by 3 bases, with 32 bases between. CDR3 length: 21 residues. The germline V gene encodes CDR1 LGHNT and CDR2 FRNRAP.

The chain employs TRBV6-5 and TRBJ1-3, with 7 bases that match TRBD1. The junction had 6 bases not matched to a gene; V was cut back by 5 bases and J by 5 bases. The CDR3 spans 14 residues. The V gene's germline CDR1 is MNHEY and CDR2 SVGAGI. The DNA of the CDR3 is TGTGCCAGCAGTCCCCGGACAGGAAGAAACACCATATATTTT. Amino acids: CASSPRTGRNTIYF.

This clone showed up just once. J is TRBJ2-1 and V is TRBV7-9; 8 bases are shared with TRBD2. The CDR3 is 15 amino acids. Germline V gene data show CDR1 as SEHNR and CDR2 as FQNEAQ (reference sequence). V gave up 5 bases and J gave up 7 bases; unmatched junction bases: 10. The CDR3 region is CASSRNGRARNEQFF. CDR3 bases: TGTGCCAGCAGCCGGAACGGGAGGGCGAGAAATGAGCAGTTCTTC.

A remark on this clone: Within the sample, other DNA sequences also encode this same CDR3. V gene TRBV5-1 combines with J gene TRBJ2-7, with D possibly matching TRBD1 (6 bases). CDR3 size: 13 residues. Trimming removed 0 bases at V and 4 bases at J, with 8 bases between. Per germline, CDR1 SGHRS and CDR2 YFSETQ. In DNA, the CDR3 is TGCGCCAGCAGCTTGGAACAGGGTTACGAGCAGTACTTC. Translating it yields CASSLEQGYEQYF.